Listed below are T cell receptor beta chains from one sample, sequenced in a study of blood T cell repertoires in COVID-19. Here immunoSEQ multiplex PCR was the method, and the copy in TCRdb shows in-frame clones only, minus some. The profile covers some 210,000 clones, with approximately 90% appearing a single time and 0.8% to 1% taken by the ten largest. Sequenced material: peripheral blood. All receptors come from a man aged 60 to 69 with COVID-19, enrolled during active disease. The CDR3 runs from the conserved cysteine through the conserved F or W. Each record gives: V gene, CDR3 protein.

v_call: TRBV7-2; cdr3_aa: CASSLQATSSYNEQFF
v_call: TRBV27; cdr3_aa: CASSFRIGAIGYEQYF
v_call: TRBV19; cdr3_aa: CASSIRDSRLLAKNIQYF
v_call: TRBV5-1; cdr3_aa: CASSLPGTLQGSSYEQYF
v_call: TRBV30; cdr3_aa: CAWSFGTQYEQYF
v_call: TRBV30; cdr3_aa: CAWTNPGDEKLFF
v_call: TRBV5-4; cdr3_aa: CASSQSRILNNEQFF
v_call: TRBV10-3; cdr3_aa: CAISEGSGQYNEKLFF
v_call: TRBV5-1; cdr3_aa: CASMPQGPSYEQYF
v_call: TRBV5-1; cdr3_aa: CASSPLGAEAFF
v_call: TRBV5-4; cdr3_aa: CASSLAGSSSGNTIYF
v_call: TRBV5-5; cdr3_aa: CASSSDSSFYGYTF
v_call: TRBV11-2; cdr3_aa: CASSLQRRGYNEQFF
v_call: TRBV11-2; cdr3_aa: CASSLAGERETQYF
v_call: TRBV28; cdr3_aa: CAARRGSGANVLTF
v_call: TRBV12-3/TRBV12-4; cdr3_aa: CASTQVPNYGYTF
v_call: TRBV27; cdr3_aa: CASSLRGTSGTNTGELFF
v_call: TRBV18; cdr3_aa: CASSPGTGPVTGELFF
v_call: TRBV2; cdr3_aa: CASRHRVDEKLFF
v_call: TRBV2; cdr3_aa: CASSETPVKRTGVGLGYEQYF
v_call: TRBV18; cdr3_aa: CASSPLDSPNQPQHF
v_call: TRBV28; cdr3_aa: CASSFPQGSTYEQYF
v_call: TRBV4-1; cdr3_aa: CASSLGSGSSTDTQYF
v_call: TRBV5-1; cdr3_aa: CASSFGQPPETQYF
v_call: TRBV19; cdr3_aa: CASSSRQGTNEKLFF
v_call: TRBV4-2; cdr3_aa: CASSQVSQGVQPQHF
v_call: TRBV9; cdr3_aa: CASSVEAEGTDTQYF
v_call: TRBV5-1; cdr3_aa: CASSLGLAGARRNEQFF
v_call: TRBV6-2/TRBV6-3; cdr3_aa: CASSYSGVREQFF
v_call: TRBV2; cdr3_aa: CASSIRVVSTGELFF
v_call: TRBV5-1; cdr3_aa: CASSYGNRNTEAFF
v_call: TRBV3-1/TRBV3-2; cdr3_aa: CASSQSSGPGGYTF
v_call: TRBV6-5; cdr3_aa: CASGFRGRTSYEQYF
v_call: TRBV27; cdr3_aa: CASRSGGYGYTF
v_call: TRBV12-3/TRBV12-4; cdr3_aa: CASSWGGQPQHF
v_call: TRBV11-3; cdr3_aa: CASSSTGKYINEQFF
v_call: TRBV28; cdr3_aa: CASSFLYQPQHF
v_call: TRBV12-3/TRBV12-4; cdr3_aa: CASGTGTNYGYTF
v_call: TRBV6-5; cdr3_aa: CASSFGQGMNTEAFF
v_call: TRBV6-5; cdr3_aa: CASSYSRQGAQPQHF
v_call: TRBV7-3; cdr3_aa: CASSLTRGTSPFEQYF
v_call: TRBV27; cdr3_aa: CASSFHSGANVLTF
v_call: TRBV5-1; cdr3_aa: CASSRGQAETGELFF
v_call: TRBV10-1; cdr3_aa: CARWGLYNEQFF
v_call: TRBV5-5; cdr3_aa: CASSTGTGFQPQHF
v_call: TRBV5-4; cdr3_aa: CASSLPLGDNNEQFF
v_call: TRBV7-2; cdr3_aa: CASSCRGAGLLFDTEAFF
v_call: TRBV12-3/TRBV12-4; cdr3_aa: CASSRSNQPQHF
v_call: TRBV1; cdr3_aa: CTSSQFRGGGGNTEAFF
v_call: TRBV11-2; cdr3_aa: CASSLGAGGYNEQFF
v_call: TRBV2; cdr3_aa: CASRRLDTSTDTQYF
v_call: TRBV7-8; cdr3_aa: CASSLPAGALSYNEQFF
v_call: TRBV5-1; cdr3_aa: CASSSGTGPWQPQHF
v_call: TRBV4-1; cdr3_aa: CASSQLGLAGGASYEQYF